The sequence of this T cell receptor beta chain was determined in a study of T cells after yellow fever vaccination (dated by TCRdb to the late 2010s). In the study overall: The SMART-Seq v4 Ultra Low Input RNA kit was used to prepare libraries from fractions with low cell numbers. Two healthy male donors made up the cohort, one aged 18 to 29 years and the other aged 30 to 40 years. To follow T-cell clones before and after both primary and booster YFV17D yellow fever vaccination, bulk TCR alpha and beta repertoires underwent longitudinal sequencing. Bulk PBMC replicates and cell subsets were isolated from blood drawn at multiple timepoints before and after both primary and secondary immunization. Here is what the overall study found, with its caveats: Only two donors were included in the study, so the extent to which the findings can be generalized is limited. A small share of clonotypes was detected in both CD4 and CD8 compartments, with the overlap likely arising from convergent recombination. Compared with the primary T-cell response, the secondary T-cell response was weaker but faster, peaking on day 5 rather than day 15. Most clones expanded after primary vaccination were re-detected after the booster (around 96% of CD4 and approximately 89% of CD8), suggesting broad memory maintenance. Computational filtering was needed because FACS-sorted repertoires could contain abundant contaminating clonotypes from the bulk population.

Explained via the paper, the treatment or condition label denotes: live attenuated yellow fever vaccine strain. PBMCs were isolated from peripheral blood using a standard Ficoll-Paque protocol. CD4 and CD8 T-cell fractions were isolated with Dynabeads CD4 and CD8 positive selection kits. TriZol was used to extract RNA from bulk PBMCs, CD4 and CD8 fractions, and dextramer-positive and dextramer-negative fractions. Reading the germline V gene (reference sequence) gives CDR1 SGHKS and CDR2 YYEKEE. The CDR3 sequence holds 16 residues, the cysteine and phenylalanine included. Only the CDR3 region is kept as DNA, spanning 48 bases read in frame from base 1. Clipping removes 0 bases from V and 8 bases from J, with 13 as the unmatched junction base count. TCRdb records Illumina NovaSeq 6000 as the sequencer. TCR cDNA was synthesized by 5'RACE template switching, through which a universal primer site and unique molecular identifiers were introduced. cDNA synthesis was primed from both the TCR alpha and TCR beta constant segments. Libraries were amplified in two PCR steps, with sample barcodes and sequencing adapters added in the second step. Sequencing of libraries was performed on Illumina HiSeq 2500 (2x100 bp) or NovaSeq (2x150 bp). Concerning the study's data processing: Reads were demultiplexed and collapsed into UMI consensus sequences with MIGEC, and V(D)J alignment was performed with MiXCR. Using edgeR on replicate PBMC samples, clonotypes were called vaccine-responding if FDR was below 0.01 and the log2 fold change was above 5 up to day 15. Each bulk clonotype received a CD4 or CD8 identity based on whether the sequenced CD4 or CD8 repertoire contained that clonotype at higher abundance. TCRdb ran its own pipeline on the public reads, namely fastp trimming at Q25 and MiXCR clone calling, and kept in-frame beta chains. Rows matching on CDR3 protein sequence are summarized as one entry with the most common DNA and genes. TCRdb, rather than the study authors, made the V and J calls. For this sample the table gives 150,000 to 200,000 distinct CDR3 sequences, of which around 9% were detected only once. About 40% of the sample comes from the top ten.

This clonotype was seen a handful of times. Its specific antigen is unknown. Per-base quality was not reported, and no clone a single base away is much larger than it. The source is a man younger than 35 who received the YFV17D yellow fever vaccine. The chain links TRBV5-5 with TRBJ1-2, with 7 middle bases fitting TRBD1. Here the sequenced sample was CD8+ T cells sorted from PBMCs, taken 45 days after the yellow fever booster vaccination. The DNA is TGTGCCAGCAGCTTGGTTCGGTCTTCAGGGGGTAAGGGCTACACCTTC. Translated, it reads CASSLVRSSGGKGYTF.